A single sample gave rise to the 11 T cell receptor beta chains below, sequenced in a study of regulatory T cells in long-lasting Graves disease. Assembly of TCR beta libraries relied on iRepertoire HTBI primers together with Arm-PCR of CDR3 regions. Using its own MiXCR run on the multiplex PCR reads, TCRdb lists one record per CDR3 protein. Here the sample spans more than 400,000 distinct CDR3 sequences, 16% being singletons. Time point meaning: newly diagnosed GD, antithyroid drugs for less than 3 months. With RNA extracted from PBMCs as input, the TCR library was made. These data were also reused for a study on T cells in Graves' hyperthyroidism and ophthalmopathy.

The input for sequencing was peripheral blood mononuclear cells (PBMCs), taken at new diagnosis, from a patient treated with antithyroid drugs. The receptor set was obtained from a woman in her twenties or thirties with Graves disease.

This clonotype was counted many times. The chain carries TRBV20-1 and TRBJ2-1; D is possibly TRBD2 (7 bases). The V gene lost 4 bases and the J gene lost 6 bases, with 19 bases spanning the gap. The CDR3 consists of 15 residues. CDR1 is DFQATT and CDR2 is SNEGSKA in the germline V gene (reference sequence). DNA of the CDR3: TGCAGTGCTATCTCAGGGAGGGGGTTAGGCAATGAGCAGTTCTTC. It yields the protein CSAISGRGLGNEQFF.

In this sample, this clonotype turned up many times. This chain joins TRBV7-6 and TRBJ2-3; 7 positions match TRBD2. V gave up 6 bases and J gave up 3 bases; unmatched junction bases: 12. The CDR3 sequence is 16 residues long. Germline lookup yields CDR1 SGHVS and CDR2 FNYEAQ. CDR3 in DNA: TGTGCCAGCAGTCCCCTAGGGCGGGGGTCGACAGATACGCAGTATTTT. This translates into CASSPLGRGSTDTQYF.

This clonotype was picked up a small number of times. The rearrangement uses TRBV7-9 and TRBJ2-3; possibly TRBD1 for D (6 bases). The CDR3 extends over 18 amino acids. Germline-derived CDR1 and CDR2 are SEHNR and FQNEAQ (reference sequence). Trimming took 5 bases from V and 1 from J, leaving 22 bases between them. The CDR3 DNA reads as TGTGCCAGCAGCCCCCCCCCGGGACACCGAGAGCGCACAGATACGCAGTATTTT. It yields the protein CASSPPPGHRERTDTQYF.

This clonotype was detected ten times or more. The chain joins TRBV2 to TRBJ2-1; the match to TRBD2 covers 8 bases. The CDR3 is made up of 13 amino acids. Germline V gives CDR1 SNHLY, CDR2 FYNNEI. V was clipped by 6 bases and J by 8 bases; unmatched bases: 6. CDR3 DNA sequence: TGTGCCAGCAGGGGGACTAGTTGGCATGAGCAGTTCTTC. This translates into CASRGTSWHEQFF.

Only a few counts were recorded for this clonotype. A much larger clonotype is one base distant, so this may be a read error. The chain links TRBV11-2 to TRBJ2-1, with D uncertain. CDR1 and CDR2 from the germline V gene are SGHAT and FQNNGV. Trimming pared 0 bases from V and 9 bases from J, leaving 12 bases between. The CDR3 contains 14 residues. The CDR3 sequence: CASSLDSPWGEQFF. The CDR3 bases are TGTGCCAGCAGCTTAGATTCCCCGTGGGGTGAGCAGTTCTTC.

The chain couples TRBV12-3 or TRBV12-4 to TRBJ1-3; perhaps TRBD1 as D (6 bases). Trimming cost V 5 bases and J 2 bases, with 10 bases left between them. The CDR3 contains 14 residues. The CDR3 DNA reads TGTGCCAGCAGTCTCCAGGGGACTGGAAACACCATATATTTT. Its translation: CASSLQGTGNTIYF.

A few counts support this clonotype. The V gene is TRBV12-3 or TRBV12-4, the J gene TRBJ1-3, with D unresolved. The CDR3 is 16 amino acids. V was pared by 8 bases and J by 7 bases, with 24 bases between. CDR3 nucleotides: TGTGCCAGCTCACCCGACCGGCCAGAAGTCCTGAACACCATATATTTT. Translating gives CASSPDRPEVLNTIYF.

This clonotype was recorded at least ten times. The chain recombines TRBV11-2 with TRBJ1-1; D unresolved. The CDR3 length is 15 residues. Trimming pared 1 base from V and 1 base from J, leaving 10 bases between. From germline, CDR1 is SGHAT and CDR2 FQNNGV. The CDR3 DNA follows: TGTGCCAGCAGCTTAGGATCGAACTGGAACACTGAAGCTTTCTTT. It is translated as CASSLGSNWNTEAFF. Full variable domain (outside the CDR3, taken from reference TRBV11-2 and TRBJ1-1): EAGVAQSPRYKIIEKRQSVAFWCNPISGHATLYWYQQILGQGPKLLIQFQNNGVVDDSQLPKDRFSAERLKGVDSTLKIQPAKLEDSAVYLCASSLGSNWNTEAFFGQGTRLTVV.

This clonotype appeared many times. V and J are TRBV9 and TRBJ2-2; possible D gene TRBD2, 7 bases. This CDR3 spans 16 amino acids. CDR1 SGDLS and CDR2 YYNGEE come from the germline V gene. V was cut by 4 bases and J by 5 bases, with 18 bases left in between. The CDR3 DNA is TGTGCCAGCAGCCCCCAAGGGGGGGGCGGGACCGGGGAGCTGTTTTTT. This sequence encodes CASSPQGGGGTGELFF. Based on the CDR3 plus reference TRBV9 and TRBJ2-2, the full variable domain is DSGVTQTPKHLITATGQRVTLRCSPRSGDLSVYWYQQSLDQGLQFLIQYYNGEERAKGNILERFSAQQFPDLHSELNLSSLELGDSALYFCASSPQGGGGTGELFFGEGSRLTVL.

The chain recombines TRBV20-1 with TRBJ1-5, with unresolved D. CDR1 and CDR2 (germline): DFQATT, SNEGSKA (reference sequence). The CDR3 runs to 15 residues. V lost 0 bases and J 4 bases, leaving 13 bases between the germline ends. As DNA, the CDR3 is TGCAGTGCTAGAGATCGGAAGGCGGTAAATCAGCCCCAGCATTTT. Its translation is CSARDRKAVNQPQHF.

This clonotype has at least ten counts. This rearrangement joins TRBV7-2 to TRBJ2-3; the D gene is possibly TRBD2 (6 bases). The CDR3 length is 19 residues. The germline V gene has CDR1 SGHTA and CDR2 FQGNSA. V was clipped by 1 base and J by 0 bases, with 20 bases between them. The CDR3 is CASSLEETWGDFSTDTQYF. DNA of the CDR3: TGTGCCAGCAGCTTAGAAGAAACCTGGGGGGATTTTAGCACAGATACGCAGTATTTT.